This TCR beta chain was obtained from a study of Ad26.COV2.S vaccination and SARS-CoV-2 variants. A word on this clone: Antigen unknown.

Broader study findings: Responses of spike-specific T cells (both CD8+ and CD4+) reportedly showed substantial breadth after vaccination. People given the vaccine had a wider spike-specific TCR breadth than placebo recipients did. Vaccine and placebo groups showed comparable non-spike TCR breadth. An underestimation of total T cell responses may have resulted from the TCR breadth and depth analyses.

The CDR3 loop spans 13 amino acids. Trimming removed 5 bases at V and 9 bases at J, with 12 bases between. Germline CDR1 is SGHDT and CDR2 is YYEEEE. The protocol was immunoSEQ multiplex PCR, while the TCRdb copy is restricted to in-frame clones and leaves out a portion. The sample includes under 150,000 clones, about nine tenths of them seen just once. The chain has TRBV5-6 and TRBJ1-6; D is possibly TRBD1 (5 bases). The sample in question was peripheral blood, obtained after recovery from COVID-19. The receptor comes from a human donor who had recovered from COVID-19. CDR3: CASRQMGVSPLHF. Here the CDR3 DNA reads TGTGCCAGCAGACAAATGGGGGTTTCACCCCTCCACTTT.